This T cell receptor beta chain was recorded in a study of shared clonotypes between healthy human individuals. Study-wide points: Apart from blood, nothing was sampled; tissue repertoires likely differ.

The method was immunoSEQ multiplex PCR; TCRdb's version includes in-frame clones alone and lacks a portion of them. The data show under 85,000 clones, about 65% seen once. On this clone itself: What it binds is not known.

The V end was cut by 6 bases, the J end by 1 base, with 19 bases between. Germline V lookup: CDR1 MNHEY, CDR2 SMNVEV (reference sequence). The CDR3 has 17 amino acids. The sample consisted of memory CD8+ T cells sorted from blood. The subset was: CD45RO+ cells pooled with CCR7-negative TemRA cells. The clonotype comes from a man under 40 in good health. The J gene is TRBJ1-5, the V gene TRBV27; possible D gene TRBD1, 5 bases. The CDR3 loop reads CASSQVGPGVSNQPQHF. CDR3 nucleotides: TGTGCCAGCAGCCAGGTGGGGCCGGGGGTAAGCAATCAGCCCCAGCATTTT.